This TCR beta chain was recorded in a study of T-cell memory formation after mild COVID-19. General study points: Contracting CD4+ clones were located mainly in CM and EM, and CD8+ clones in EMRA.

TCRdb reprocessed the 5' RACE reads with MiXCR, giving one entry per CDR3 protein. The table has about 350,000 distinct CDR3 sequences, roughly an eighth seen once. This CDR3 has 13 residues. Trimming removed 5 bases at V and 10 bases at J, with 17 bases between. Germline V gene lookup returns CDR1 SEHNR and CDR2 FQNEAQ (reference sequence). Of note for this clonotype: Its antigen is still unknown.

This rearrangement joins TRBV7-9 to TRBJ1-1, with D uncertain. This TCR derives from a man younger than 30 who had mild COVID-19 (a few samples of this study predate the infection). Cell type and time point are not known. The source material was PBMCs or a T cell subset sorted from them (not recorded which). In DNA form, the CDR3 reads TGTGCCAGCAGCCCAAAGGAGGGCCCCACAGCTTTCTTT. It yields the protein CASSPKEGPTAFF.